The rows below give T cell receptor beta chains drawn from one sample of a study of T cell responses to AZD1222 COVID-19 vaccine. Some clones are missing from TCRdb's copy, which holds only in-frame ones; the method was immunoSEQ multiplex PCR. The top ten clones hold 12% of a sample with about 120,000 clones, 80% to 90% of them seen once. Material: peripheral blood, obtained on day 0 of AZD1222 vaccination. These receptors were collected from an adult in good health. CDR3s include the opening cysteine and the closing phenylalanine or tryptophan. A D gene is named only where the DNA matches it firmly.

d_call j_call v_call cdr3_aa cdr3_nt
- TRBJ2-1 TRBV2 CASSLEPGQFF TGTGCCAGCTCCTTGGAACCCGGGCAGTTCTTC
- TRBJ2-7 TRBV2 CASRAQPGTHHYEQYF TGTGCCAGCCGAGCGCAACCCGGGACACACCATTACGAGCAGTACTTC
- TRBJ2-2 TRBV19 CTPGPNTGELFF TGCACCCCGGGTCCGAACACCGGGGAGCTGTTTTTT
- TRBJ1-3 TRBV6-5 CASGVSGNTIYF TGTGCCTCGGGGGTCTCTGGAAACACCATATATTTT
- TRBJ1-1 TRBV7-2 CASSLGGTPLDAFF TGTGCCAGCAGCTTAGGCGGCACTCCCTTGGATGCTTTCTTT
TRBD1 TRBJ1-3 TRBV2 CASSKTQGHGNTIYF TGTGCCAGCAGTAAAACACAGGGGCACGGAAACACCATATATTTT
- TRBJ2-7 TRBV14 CASSHISGSKYEQYF TGTGCCAGCAGCCATATCTCCGGTTCAAAGTACGAGCAGTACTTC
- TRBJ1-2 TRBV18 CASSNTGEGNGGYTF TGTGCCAGCTCAAATACTGGAGAAGGGAATGGTGGCTACACCTTC
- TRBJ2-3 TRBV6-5 CASNARRVLADTQYF TGTGCCAGCAACGCTCGGCGGGTACTCGCAGATACGCAGTATTTT
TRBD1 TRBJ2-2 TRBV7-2 CASSALTGPGELFF TGTGCCAGCAGCGCCCTGACAGGGCCCGGGGAGCTGTTTTTT
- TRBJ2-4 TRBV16 CASTETTGKEYF TGTGCCAGCACGGAAACGACGGGTAAGGAGTACTTC
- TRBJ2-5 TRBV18 CASSPLAKGLGETQYF TGTGCCAGCTCACCTCTCGCGAAGGGTTTGGGAGAGACCCAGTACTTC
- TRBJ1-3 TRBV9 CASSVLGTDPNPVSGNTIYF TGTGCCAGCAGCGTCCTGGGTACAGACCCTAACCCCGTCTCTGGAAACACCATATATTTT
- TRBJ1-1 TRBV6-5 CASSLGGEAFF TGTGCCAGCTCGCTGGGTGGTGAAGCTTTCTTT
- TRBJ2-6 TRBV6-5 CASRGGTGANVLTF TGTGCCAGCAGGGGGGGTACTGGGGCCAACGTCCTGACTTTC
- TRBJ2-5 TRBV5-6 CASSLEGRVATMRETQYF TGTGCCAGCAGCCTGGAGGGTAGAGTGGCCACGATGCGAGAGACCCAGTACTTC
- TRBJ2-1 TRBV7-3 CASSLAGSSYNEQFF TGTGCCAGCAGCTTAGCGGGAAGTTCCTACAATGAGCAGTTCTTC
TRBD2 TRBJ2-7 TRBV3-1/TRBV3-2 CASSQVIGRGKGEQYF TGTGCCAGCAGCCAAGTAATCGGGAGGGGGAAGGGCGAGCAGTACTTC
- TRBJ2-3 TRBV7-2 CASSLKTGTDTQYF TGTGCCAGCAGCCTGAAGACGGGCACAGATACGCAGTATTTT
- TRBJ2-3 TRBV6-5 CASRETPESTDTQYF TGTGCCAGCCGCGAGACTCCCGAAAGCACAGATACGCAGTATTTT
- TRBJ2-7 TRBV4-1 CASSPLGVYEQYF TGCGCCAGCAGCCCCCTGGGAGTCTACGAGCAGTACTTC
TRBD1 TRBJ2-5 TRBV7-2 CASSRQGAGTQYF TGTGCCAGCAGCCGACAGGGGGCAGGGACCCAGTACTTC
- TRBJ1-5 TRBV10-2 CASTDGTQSNQPQHF TGCGCCAGCACCGACGGGACCCAAAGCAATCAGCCCCAGCATTTT
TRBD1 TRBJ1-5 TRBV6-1 CASSESQGEGQPQHF TGTGCCAGCAGTGAGTCGCAGGGGGAGGGGCAGCCCCAGCATTTT
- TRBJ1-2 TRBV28 CASRAGRIYGYTF TGTGCCAGCAGAGCAGGACGGATATATGGCTACACCTTC
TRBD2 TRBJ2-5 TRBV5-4 CASSLVGLGRETQYF TGTGCCAGCAGCTTGGTAGGACTAGGGCGGGAGACCCAGTACTTC
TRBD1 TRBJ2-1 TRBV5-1 CASSPGQAYRTHNEQFF TGCGCCAGCAGCCCAGGACAGGCCTACAGGACTCACAATGAGCAGTTCTTC
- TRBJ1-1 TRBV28 CASTLGGNTEAFF TGTGCCAGCACCCTCGGGGGGAACACTGAAGCTTTCTTT